The 7 T cell receptor beta chains below were found in one sample sequenced in a study of Ad26.COV2.S vaccination and SARS-CoV-2 variants. Profiling relied on immunoSEQ multiplex PCR, and the TCRdb table lists in-frame clones only, not all of them. The data hold roughly 420,000 clones, with approximately 90% observed a single time. The treatment: approximately 18 received Ad26.COV2.S at low or high dose, single or two shots; about 5 received placebo; per-sample allocation not given. The investigators took samples on day 63 after the first vaccine or placebo injection. Sequencing was performed on peripheral blood, taken in a trial of Ad26.COV2.S vaccine versus placebo. These receptor sequences come from a person between 18 and 65 years old who received the Ad26.COV2.S COVID-19 vaccine or a placebo.

The genes are TRBV19 and TRBJ2-1; TRBD2 matches 12 bases. Trimming removed 3 bases from V and 7 bases from J; junction bases left unmatched: 4. This CDR3 has 15 residues. Germline V gives CDR1 LNHDA, CDR2 SQIVND (reference sequence). CDR3 DNA: TGTGCCAGTAGTATTTCAGGACTAGCGGGAAATGAGCAGTTCTTC. The encoded protein is CASSISGLAGNEQFF.

This clone was found once. This chain links TRBV5-1 with TRBJ2-1; 9 nucleotides match TRBD1. Looked up from germline, CDR1 is SGHRS and CDR2 is YFSETQ. The CDR3 contains 16 residues. J was trimmed by 6 bases and V by 2 bases; bases with no gene match: 9. The CDR3 bases are TGCGCCAGCAGCTTTGGCCTGAGACAGGGGGGCAATGAGCAGTTCTTC. Translation gives CASSFGLRQGGNEQFF.

This clone showed up just once. The chain links TRBV27 to TRBJ1-2, with D possibly TRBD1 on 5 matching bases. Trimming cost V 3 bases and J 8 bases, with 16 bases left between them. The CDR3 has 14 residues. Germline CDR1 and CDR2: MNHEY and SMNVEV (reference sequence). In nucleotides, the CDR3 is TGTGCCAGCAGTTTCGCGGGGCGCTTGGACGGCTACACCTTC. It translates to CASSFAGRLDGYTF.

The chain links TRBV19 to TRBJ1-1; D is unclear. Germline values: CDR1 LNHDA, CDR2 SQIVND (reference sequence). The ends were cut back, 1 base at V and 0 bases at J, with 9 bases in the middle. The CDR3 contains 15 residues. The CDR3 region has the DNA TGTGCCAGTAGTATAGGACACGTCGTGAACACTGAAGCTTTCTTT. Its translation: CASSIGHVVNTEAFF.

V gene TRBV19 combines with J gene TRBJ1-5; unclear D gene. The CDR3 sequence is 15 residues long. Germline V lookup: CDR1 LNHDA, CDR2 SQIVND (reference sequence). With 5 bases removed from V and 0 bases from J, the gap between germline ends came to 11 bases. The CDR3 loop reads CASSWSGDSNQPQHF. CDR3 bases: TGTGCCAGTAGTTGGTCAGGTGATAGCAATCAGCCCCAGCATTTT.

V is TRBV7-9 and J is TRBJ1-2, with TRBD1 matching over 11 bases. Germline V gives CDR1 SEHNR, CDR2 FQNEAQ (reference sequence). The V and J ends lost 2 bases and 7 bases, in that order; junction bases with no gene match: 12. This CDR3 is 17 amino acids long. The CDR3 sequence is CASSLTAGTGGAGGYTF. DNA for the CDR3: TGTGCCAGCAGCTTAACAGCCGGGACAGGGGGAGCGGGTGGCTACACCTTC.

The CDR3 loop is CASSQQGLGLETQYF. CDR3 DNA: TGCGCCAGCAGCCAACAAGGACTAGGCTTAGAGACCCAGTACTTC. The rearrangement uses TRBV5-1 and TRBJ2-5; 7 bases agree with TRBD2. This CDR3 is 15 amino acids long. Trimming cost V 4 bases and J 4 bases; bases outside gene matches: 10. Germline loops: CDR1 SGHRS, CDR2 YFSETQ.